This entry describes one T cell receptor (beta chain). None of the patients had undergone any treatment ahead of thyroid surgery. In the authors' methods: The study took CDR3 differences across clinicopathological groups and made a distant-metastasis classifier for papillary thyroid cancer from them. Through MiXCR, TCRdb re-clonotyped the PCR reads. These V and J calls are TCRdb output, not the study's own analysis. The sample includes some 45,000 clones, roughly 15% of them seen just once. This sample is drawn from a study of metastatic and nonmetastatic thyroid tumors. V was clipped by 4 bases and J by 6 bases; unmatched bases: 8. Per the germline V gene, CDR1 is SGHNT and CDR2 is YYREEE (reference sequence). The CDR3 runs to 14 residues.

This sequence originates from a female donor with papillary thyroid cancer or a benign thyroid nodule (not recorded which). Some clones in this sample may be carry-over from other donors' samples. The sequencing sample was made of blood. The chain employs TRBV5-4 and TRBJ1-2; TRBD1 matches at 8 bases. The CDR3 sequence: CASSLDRVDNGYTF. The CDR3 bases are TGTGCCAGCAGCCTGGACAGGGTCGACAATGGCTACACCTTC.